Below are 15 T cell receptor beta chains sequenced from a single sample in a study of Graves' ophthalmopathy and Graves' hyperthyroidism. As the template, RNA transcripts were used to amplify TCR beta CDR3 regions. HTBI-primed first-round RT-PCR preceded second-round multiplex PCR. TCRdb analysed the multiplex PCR reads with MiXCR anew, one entry per CDR3 protein. The sample consists of some 750,000 distinct CDR3 sequences, roughly two fifths of them appearing once. Sequencing was performed on peripheral blood. Source of these receptors: an adult man with Graves' ophthalmopathy.

The V gene is TRBV2, the J gene TRBJ2-5, with 8 bases lining up with TRBD2. The V gene end was trimmed by 6 bases and the J gene end by 5 bases; junction bases not matched to a gene: 5. This CDR3 spans 13 amino acids. Germline CDR1 and CDR2: SNHLY and FYNNEI. The CDR3 spells CASSRSGIETQYF. The DNA of the CDR3 is TGTGCCAGCAGCCGTAGCGGGATCGAGACCCAGTACTTC. The full variable domain, its missing parts supplied by reference TRBV2 and TRBJ2-5, is EPEVTQTPSHQVTQMGQEVILRCVPISNHLYFYWYRQILGQKVEFLVSFYNNEISEKSEIFDDQFSVERPDGSNFTLKIRSTKLEDSAMYFCASSRSGIETQYFGPGTRLLVL.

This clonotype has just a few counts. The chain links TRBV10-1 to TRBJ2-2; D is ambiguous. Germline V CDR1 and CDR2: WNHNN, SYGVQD (reference sequence). The CDR3 is made up of 14 amino acids. V shed 0 bases and J shed 7 bases, with 9 bases lying between them. DNA for the CDR3: TGCGCCAGCAGTGAGTCATCCTATCTCGGGGAGCTGTTTTTT. Amino acid sequence: CASSESSYLGELFF.

This clonotype was seen at least ten times. The chain has TRBV29-1 and TRBJ2-5, with D perhaps TRBD2 (5 bases). The V end lost 3 bases, the J end lost 3 bases, and 8 bases lay between the germline ends. Germline-derived CDR1 and CDR2 are SQVTM and ANQGSEA. The CDR3 runs to 12 residues. CDR3 loop: CSVDRGEETQYF. The CDR3 region has the DNA TGCAGCGTTGATCGGGGAGAAGAGACCCAGTACTTC.

This clonotype was recorded at least ten times. The rearrangement uses TRBV29-1 and TRBJ2-2; no clear D. Trimming left V 3 bases short and J 2 bases short, with 10 bases between. CDR3 length: 14 amino acids. The germline gives CDR1 SQVTM, CDR2 ANQGSEA. CDR3 nucleotides: TGCAGCGTTGACGGCACCCCCAACACCGGGGAGCTGTTTTTT. It codes for CSVDGTPNTGELFF.

This clonotype was seen only a few times. The chain combines TRBV19 with TRBJ2-7; TRBD1 might be the D (6 bases). The CDR3 is made up of 15 amino acids. CDR1 and CDR2 from the germline V gene are LNHDA and SQIVND (reference sequence). With 4 bases removed from V and 3 bases from J, the gap between germline ends came to 16 bases. The CDR3 protein is CASSTQQGGGYEQYF. The CDR3 DNA reads as TGTGCCAGTAGTACCCAACAGGGTGGGGGCTACGAGCAGTACTTC. The full variable domain, its missing parts supplied by reference TRBV19 and TRBJ2-7, is DGGITQSPKYLFRKEGQNVTLSCEQNLNHDAMYWYRQDPGQGLRLIYYSQIVNDFQKGDIAEGYSVSREKKESFPLTVTSAQKNPTAFYLCASSTQQGGGYEQYFGPGTRLTVT.

About this clonotype: A read error may be the cause here, since a much bigger clone is one base away. V is TRBV25-1 and J is TRBJ2-7; D ambiguous. The V gene lost 3 bases and the J gene lost 6 bases, with 9 bases spanning the gap. CDR1 and CDR2 (germline): MGHDK, SYGVNS. The CDR3 covers 12 residues. CDR3 DNA: TGTGCCAGCAGTGATAATAAACGCGAGCAGTACTTC. Translating it yields CASSDNKREQYF.

This chain uses TRBV5-1 with TRBJ1-1, with a possible D match to TRBD1 (5 bases). The CDR3 is 16 residues long. V lost 0 bases and J 4 bases, leaving 16 bases between the germline ends. The germline gives CDR1 SGHRS, CDR2 YFSETQ. The chain's CDR3 is CASSLGFGGASTEAFF. CDR3 coding DNA: TGCGCCAGCAGCTTGGGATTTGGGGGAGCGAGCACTGAAGCTTTCTTT.

The chain couples TRBV7-2 to TRBJ2-7; 13 bases fit TRBD2. CDR3 length: 16 amino acids. V was clipped by 4 bases and J by 4 bases; unmatched bases: 7. In germline, CDR1 is SGHTA, CDR2 FQGNSA. CDR3 coding DNA: TGTGCCAGCAGCTCCTGGACTAGCGGGAGATCGTACGAGCAGTACTTC. It specifies CASSSWTSGRSYEQYF.

This clonotype was counted a few times. The chain is built from TRBV24-1 and TRBJ1-5, with D uncertain. Germline V CDR1 and CDR2: KGHDR, SFDVKD. The V and J ends lost 11 bases and 4 bases respectively, with 11 bases between them. The CDR3 covers 12 residues. CDR3 coding DNA: TGTGCCAGCATGTACGGGAATCAGCCCCAGCATTTT. Translating gives CASMYGNQPQHF.

This clonotype was seen only a few times. The J gene is TRBJ1-3, the V gene TRBV5-4; D is unclear. The CDR3 sequence is 16 residues long. Germline V gene sequence: CDR1 SGHNT, CDR2 YYREEE (reference sequence). V lost 0 bases, J lost 1 base, and 11 bases lay in between. This CDR3 is CASSLDRVGSGNTIYF. Here the CDR3 DNA reads TGTGCCAGCAGCTTGGATAGGGTCGGGTCTGGAAACACCATATATTTT.

The rearrangement uses TRBV2 and TRBJ2-7; TRBD1 agrees at 8 bases. In germline, CDR1 is SNHLY, CDR2 FYNNEI. The CDR3 has 17 residues. V dropped 3 bases and J dropped 3; count of bases not matched to a gene: 13. CDR3 in DNA: TGTGCCAGCAGTGATTTGGGGAGACAGGGGTCTGACTACGAGCAGTACTTC. The encoded protein is CASSDLGRQGSDYEQYF. Drawing the rest from reference TRBV2 and TRBJ2-7, the complete variable domain is EPEVTQTPSHQVTQMGQEVILRCVPISNHLYFYWYRQILGQKVEFLVSFYNNEISEKSEIFDDQFSVERPDGSNFTLKIRSTKLEDSAMYFCASSDLGRQGSDYEQYFGPGTRLTVT.

With regard to this clonotype: Its ends do not fully match the called genes, so a read error is possible. The chain is built from TRBV10-3 and TRBJ2-6; D possibly corresponds to TRBD2 (5 bases). CDR3 size: 15 residues. The germline gives CDR1 ENHRY, CDR2 SYGVKD. The CDR3 nucleotides read TGTGCCAGCAGTAAAGGCGGGTCTGGGGCCAACGTCCTGACTTTC. This gives the protein CASSKGGSGANVLTF.

This clonotype was recorded a few times. CDR3 sequence (DNA): TGCAGTGCTAGAGAGGCGGGGACAGGTCAAGAGACCCAGTACTTC. Amino acids: CSAREAGTGQETQYF. The chain combines TRBV20-1 with TRBJ2-5; 8 bases are a match to TRBD1. Germline V lookup: CDR1 DFQATT, CDR2 SNEGSKA (reference sequence). V shed 0 bases and J 2 bases; nucleotides not matched to a gene: 5. The CDR3 runs to 15 residues.

There are a few counts of this clonotype. This sequence joins TRBV19 and TRBJ2-7; 7 bases fit TRBD1. Germline V CDR1 and CDR2: LNHDA, SQIVND (reference sequence). This CDR3 has 15 amino acids. Losses at the gene ends were 3 bases for V and 5 bases for J; bases not matched to a gene: 10. The CDR3 region is CASSIIRGRFHEQYF. CDR3 in DNA: TGTGCCAGTAGTATTATTAGGGGGCGATTTCACGAGCAGTACTTC.

Many counts were recorded for this clonotype. The CDR3 sequence: CATSVGGGASETQYF. CDR3 bases: TGTGCCACCAGTGTCGGCGGGGGGGCATCGGAGACCCAGTACTTC. V is TRBV24-1 and J is TRBJ2-5; 9 bases align to TRBD2. CDR3 length equals 15 residues. Germline CDR1 KGHDR, CDR2 SFDVKD. Trimming removed 5 bases from V and 5 bases from J; junction bases left unmatched: 8.